This T cell receptor beta chain stems from a study of T cell responses to AZD1222 COVID-19 vaccine (dated by TCRdb to the early 2020s). Broadly, across the study: AZD1222 recipients with second doses at about 4 weeks or about 12 weeks were pooled, because spike-specific TCR depth and breadth did not differ between schedules. A total of 233 trial participants underwent TCR sequencing, of whom about 210 received two doses of AZD1222 and about 25 received two doses of the MenACWY control vaccine. Trial participants were enrolled by age into 18-55, 56-69 and 70-plus year subgroups, with about 150, 27 and 61 TCR-sequenced participants respectively. General study outcomes and caveats: The 56-69-year group was small, and its depth increase did not reach significance, likely because of low power. No day 14 peak-response samples were available, so repertoires were characterized only after the peak T cell response. Spike-specific TCR breadth and depth rose significantly after two AZD1222 doses compared with day 0 and with MenACWY recipients. Vaccine-associated CD4 TCRs spanned the whole spike protein, with dominant responses in regions 160-218 and 743-854. Conclusions about previously exposed vaccinees are limited, since just a handful of AZD1222 recipients were seropositive for SARS-CoV-2 at baseline. Epitopes outside the regions mutated in the B.1.351 and B.1.1.7 variants were reportedly recognized by nearly half of the unique spike-specific TCRs. Participants were mostly white British and included more females than males, and it was suggested by the authors that clonal diversity may have been underestimated.

The CDR3 regions of human TCRbeta chains were subjected to immunosequencing. In the source study's methods: TCRs in the repertoires were compared against a reference library of SARS-CoV-2-specific TCRs that had been generated with the MIRA antigen-specificity platform. Breadth meant the fraction of unique TCRs that were SARS-CoV-2-associated, whereas depth meant the fraction of total T cells that were SARS-CoV-2-associated. Each spike-specific TCR was assigned to its reactive spike region and to a CD4 or CD8 class using the MIRA data. Log10-transformed breadth and depth values were compared by one-way ANOVA with Sidak's multiple comparisons tests. TCRdb carries this immuneACCESS record with in-frame sequences only. Its versions omit some clonotypes, under half of them owing to an unresolved V gene in the studies checked, with the rest unexplained. The V and J calls and clone size come from that table; D and trimming were worked out from the DNA. The sample yields under 85,000 clones; approximately 90% were counted once. The ten largest make up approximately 10% of the sample.

With regard to this clone: Its antigen is currently not known. The sample holds no much larger clone one base away, and base qualities are not on file.

Taken with the paper, the label for time point translates to: baseline before first vaccination. The vaccinee samples were drawn from two UK trials, COV001 and COV002, one of which was a single-blind randomized controlled phase 2/3 trial testing AZD1222 (ChAdOx1 nCoV-19) in healthy adults. Trial participant PBMC samples were collected at day 0 and day 28 after the second dose for TCRbeta chain sequencing. This clonotype originated in an adult in good health. Sequencing used peripheral blood, obtained on day 0 of AZD1222 vaccination.

CDR3 reads: CASSSVLAGEVEQFF. DNA sequence: TGTGCCAGCAGTTCTGTACTAGCGGGAGAAGTTGAGCAGTTCTTC. Recombination joined TRBV6-5 with TRBJ2-1; 11 of the junction bases match TRBD2. From the cysteine through the phenylalanine, the CDR3 covers 15 amino acids. The retained sequence is limited to the CDR3, 45 bases, with the frame set at the first base. CDR1 and CDR2 were assigned from the germline V gene as MNHEY and SVGAGI. The junction shows trimming of 4 bases on V and 9 bases on J, and the gene matches do not reach 8 bases of it.